The source of this TCR beta chain is a study of T cell repertoires in cytomegalovirus infection. Study context: HLA-B-restricted CMV epitopes that are well studied were used alongside recently identified HLA-C-restricted ones. Indications came from public TCR beta signatures; they pointed to CMV infection and to a matching HLA type.

TCRdb used MiXCR to reprocess the reads, holding one entry per CDR3 protein. In the table there are 230,000 or so distinct CDR3 sequences, about 39% of which are singletons. Trimming took 5 bases from V and 7 from J; bases not matched to a gene: 10. Germline CDR1 and CDR2: SGHTA and FQGTGA. CDR3 length equals 16 residues. With respect to this clonotype: Antigen specificity is unknown.

The V call is TRBV7-3, the J call TRBJ2-4; 11 nucleotides agree with TRBD1. This TCR derives from a human donor in good health (CMV status not recorded). Some clones in this sample may be carry-over from other donors' samples. This sample comprised CD8+ T cells from cultured PBMCs, obtained from culture after CMV antigen stimulation. For the CDR3, the DNA is TGTGCCAGCAGCCACGGACAGGGGGCGGGTTGGAACATTCAGTACTTC. Translating gives CASSHGQGAGWNIQYF.